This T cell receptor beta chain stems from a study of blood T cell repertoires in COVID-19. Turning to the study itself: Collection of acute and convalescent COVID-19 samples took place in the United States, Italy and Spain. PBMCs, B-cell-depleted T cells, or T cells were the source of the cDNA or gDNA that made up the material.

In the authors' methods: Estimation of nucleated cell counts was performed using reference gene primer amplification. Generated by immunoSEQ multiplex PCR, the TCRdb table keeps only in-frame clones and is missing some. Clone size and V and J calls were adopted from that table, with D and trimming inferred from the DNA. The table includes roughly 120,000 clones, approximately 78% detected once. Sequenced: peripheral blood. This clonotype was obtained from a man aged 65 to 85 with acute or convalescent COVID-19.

The CDR3 DNA reads TGCAGCGTTGCTAAAGCAGGGACTTTATACGAGCAGTACTTC. Protein: CSVAKAGTLYEQYF. The V call is TRBV29-1, the J call TRBJ2-7; D possibly corresponds to TRBD2 (6 bases). In germline, CDR1 is SQVTM, CDR2 ANQGSEA. Trimming took 4 bases from V and 4 from J, leaving 17 bases between them. The CDR3 consists of 14 residues.